Included here is one T cell receptor (beta chain) sequence, with context. Its antigen has not been determined. Nothing much larger sits one base from this clone, and base qualities are not available. The germline V gene (reference sequence) gives CDR1 as SSHAT and CDR2 as FNYEAQ. The cysteine opens and the phenylalanine closes a CDR3 of 17 amino acids. The sequence is cut down to CDR3 DNA, 51 bases in frame from base 1. The germline V end is reduced by 5 bases and the J end by 0 bases; junction bases left unmatched: 9. This specimen belongs to a study of blood T cell repertoires in COVID-19 (dated by TCRdb to about 2020). Context from the whole study: Samples covering the acute and convalescent phases of COVID-19 were provided by collaborators in the United States, Italy and Spain. The material from the prospective study consisted of cDNA or gDNA derived from T cells, B-cell-depleted T cells, or PBMCs. HLA class I and class II types, where available, came from metadata supplied by the sample provider rather than from assay-based typing. Nearly every sample came with metadata listing a de-identified subject ID, COVID-19 status, age in years and sex. Deeply sampled blood TCRbeta repertoires from subjects exposed to, actively infected with, or recovered from COVID-19 were included in the dataset. A freely available public database, intended as a resource for researchers studying the immune response to SARS-CoV-2, is where the repertoires were released. The samples were drawn from two sources: the first 160 participants of the ongoing ImmuneRACE study, and 950 to 1,500 subjects contributed by 6 global collaborators.

Collaborating institutions collected whole blood in K2EDTA tubes following their own protocols. For TCRbeta analysis, collaborators shipped samples as frozen whole blood, isolated PBMCs, or DNA extracted from either of those sample types. Results the study describes overall, beyond this receptor: The quantity of clinical and demographic metadata differed by source and by participant and was supplied without curation.

TCRbeta CDR3 regions were amplified from genomic DNA by means of the immunoSEQ Assay, a bias-controlled multiplex PCR. The authors' analysis ran thus. The number of nucleated cells in each sample was estimated from the amplification of reference gene primers within the assay. To quantify the absolute abundance of each unique TCRbeta CDR3 rearrangement, sequence reads were collapsed and filtered. Productive Simpson clonality was computed per sample as the square root of Simpson's diversity index over productive rearrangements. TCRdb carries this immuneACCESS record with in-frame sequences only. Its versions omit some clonotypes, under half of them owing to an unresolved V gene in the studies checked, with the rest unexplained. The DNA was the basis for D and trimming; V, J and clone size are from that table. The sample table lists around 200,000 clones, approximately 86% of them with a count of one. In total, the top ten clones hold around 3.5% of the sample.

The sequence came from a man between 65 and 79 years old with acute or convalescent COVID-19. The chain links TRBV7-7 with TRBJ2-3; the junction holds 9 bases that match TRBD1. The sequenced material came from peripheral blood. The CDR3 region has the sequence CASSDKPGQGSTDTQYF. The nucleotides read TGTGCCAGCAGCGATAAACCGGGACAGGGAAGCACAGATACGCAGTATTTT.